The 16 T cell receptor beta chains below all came from one sample that was sequenced in a study of T cell changes during pregnancy in multiple sclerosis (dated by TCRdb to 2018 to 2020). Library generation was performed with the immunoSEQ multiplex PCR assay. TCRdb limited this immuneACCESS table to in-frame rearrangements with V and J called. A share of clones is missing; checked studies link under half to unresolved V genes, and the rest is unexplained. For this sample there are around 75,000 clones; over 85% appear just once. The biggest ten clones account for about 0.13% of the sample. This sample comprised CD4+ T cells from peripheral blood mononuclear cells, obtained after pregnancy. The source is a female donor with multiple sclerosis, enrolled in a pregnancy study.

This chain links TRBV30 with TRBJ1-2; 9 positions agree with TRBD1. Germline CDR1 GTSNPN, CDR2 SVGIG (reference sequence). The V and J ends lost 5 bases and 7 bases, in that order; junction bases with no gene match: 11. This CDR3 region has 14 residues. The CDR3 region is CAWYRDRASSGYTF. CDR3 DNA sequence: TGTGCCTGGTATAGGGACAGGGCTTCTAGTGGCTACACCTTC.

The chain is built from TRBV21-1 and TRBJ1-4; the table calls TRBD1, which could not be checked here. TRBV21-1 corresponds to a pseudogene. This CDR3 has 19 residues. The CDR3, as DNA: TGTGCCAGCAGCACCAGGACCGCCCCTAGAAACAGGGTGGGTGAAAAACTGTTTTTT. It codes for CASSTRTAPRNRVGEKLFF.

The chain has TRBV7-8 and TRBJ1-2; D may be TRBD1 (6 bases). V gave up 5 bases and J gave up 4 bases, with 17 bases separating them. The CDR3 sequence is 15 residues long. Germline V gives CDR1 SGHVS, CDR2 FQNEAQ. CDR3 residues: CASSPGVWVAYGYTF. The DNA for the CDR3 is TGTGCCAGCAGCCCAGGGGTTTGGGTCGCCTATGGCTACACCTTC.

The chain links TRBV28 to TRBJ1-5; tentative D call: TRBD1 (6 bases). Trimming stripped 5 bases from V and 9 bases from J, with 29 bases between. CDR1 and CDR2 (germline): MDHEN, SYDVKM. The CDR3 runs 18 residues. The CDR3 loop reads CASSPQARDRIRQGPQHF. The CDR3 region has the DNA TGTGCCAGCAGTCCCCAAGCCCGAGACAGGATCCGTCAGGGGCCCCAGCATTTT. The complete variable domain, with remaining parts taken from reference TRBV28 and TRBJ1-5, reads DVKVTQSSRYLVKRTGEKVFLECVQDMDHENMFWYRQDPGLGLRLIYFSYDVKMKEKGDIPEGYSVSREKKERFSLILESASTNQTSMYLCASSPQARDRIRQGPQHFGDGTRLSIL.

The chain carries TRBV10-1 and TRBJ1-5, with 9 bases fitting TRBD1. Germline CDR1 and CDR2: WNHNN and SYGVQD (reference sequence). Trimming removed 5 bases from V and 7 bases from J; junction bases left unmatched: 12. This CDR3 spans 16 amino acids. CDR3 sequence (DNA): TGCGCCAGCAGTTATAAAACAGGGGGCGCACGGCAGCCCCAGCATTTT. Protein: CASSYKTGGARQPQHF.

The chain uses TRBV11-2 and TRBJ2-7; D possibly corresponds to TRBD2 (6 bases). Germline CDR1 is SGHAT and CDR2 is FQNNGV. The CDR3 spans 17 residues. The V end was cut by 5 bases, the J end by 3 bases, with 23 bases between. CDR3 region: CASSPSPPGAASYEQYF. CDR3 coding DNA: TGTGCCAGCAGCCCCTCGCCCCCGGGAGCGGCAAGCTACGAGCAGTACTTC.

This rearrangement joins TRBV27 to TRBJ1-1; D is possibly TRBD1 (5 bases). The V gene's germline CDR1 is MNHEY and CDR2 SMNVEV (reference sequence). CDR3 length: 15 residues. V gave up 7 bases and J gave up 0 bases, with 15 bases separating them. CDR3 nucleotides: TGTGCCAGCACCAAGGCAGGGAAGATGAACACTGAAGCTTTCTTT. Its protein is CASTKAGKMNTEAFF.

The V call is TRBV10-3, the J call TRBJ2-2; tentatively, D is TRBD1 (5 bases). CDR3 length: 15 amino acids. V was pared by 2 bases and J by 1 base, with 8 bases between. CDR1 is ENHRY and CDR2 is SYGVKD in the germline V gene. The CDR3 DNA follows: TGTGCCATCAGTGAGCGGCAGGGGAACACCGGGGAGCTGTTTTTT. This sequence encodes CAISERQGNTGELFF.

This clone was seen once. J is TRBJ2-3 and V is TRBV11-3; the D gene is possibly TRBD2 (5 bases). The CDR3 covers 13 residues. The V gene lost 2 bases and the J gene lost 3 bases, with 6 bases spanning the gap. CDR1 and CDR2 from the germline V gene are SGHNT and YENEEA. DNA of the CDR3: TGTGCCAGCAGCTTAAAGCGGACAGATACGCAGTATTTT. It is translated as CASSLKRTDTQYF. Based on the CDR3 plus reference TRBV11-3 and TRBJ2-3, the full variable domain is EAGVVQSPRYKIIEKKQPVAFWCNPISGHNTLYWYLQNLGQGPELLIRYENEEAVDDSQLPKDRFSAERLKGVDSTLKIQPAELGDSAVYLCASSLKRTDTQYFGPGTRLTVL.

The chain carries TRBV4-1 and TRBJ2-5; TRBD1 matches at 8 bases. There are 15 residues in the CDR3. J lost 2 bases, V lost 4 bases, and 6 bases had no gene match. Germline lookup yields CDR1 MGHRA and CDR2 YSYEKL. In DNA, the CDR3 is TGCGCCAGCAGCCCGACAGGGGTACTGCAAGAGACCCAGTACTTC. Its translation is CASSPTGVLQETQYF.

This clone is a singleton in its sample. The rearrangement links TRBV5-1 to TRBJ1-4, with a possible D match to TRBD1 (5 bases). Looked up from germline, CDR1 is SGHRS and CDR2 is YFSETQ. Trimming cost V 4 bases and J 7 bases, with 14 bases left between them. This CDR3 spans 14 amino acids. The CDR3 nucleotides are TGCGCCAGCAGCCAAGGGGATTTTACTGAAAAACTGTTTTTT. Residues: CASSQGDFTEKLFF.

The rearrangement links TRBV5-1 to TRBJ2-1, with 8 bases lining up with TRBD1. The V gene end was trimmed by 1 base and the J gene end by 6 bases; junction bases not matched to a gene: 9. The CDR3 totals 16 residues. Per the germline V gene, CDR1 is SGHRS and CDR2 is YFSETQ. The CDR3 reads CASSLLDRVRGNEQFF. In nucleotides, the CDR3 is TGCGCCAGCAGCTTGTTGGACAGGGTCCGGGGCAATGAGCAGTTCTTC.

This clone was picked up a small number of times. The chain carries TRBV30 and TRBJ1-4, with 7 bases matching TRBD1. This CDR3 region has 16 residues. The trim removed 5 bases at V and 1 base at J, leaving 10 bases unmatched. The germline CDR1 and CDR2 sequences are GTSNPN and SVGIG (reference sequence). The CDR3 DNA is TGTGCCTGGGAGACAGGGAGAGGAGTAACTAATGAAAAACTGTTTTTT. This translates into CAWETGRGVTNEKLFF.

The chain carries TRBV7-9 and TRBJ2-7, with 9 bases aligning to TRBD2. The germline V gene has CDR1 SEHNR and CDR2 FQNEAQ (reference sequence). The CDR3 sequence is 16 residues long. V gave up 1 base and J gave up 4 bases; unmatched junction bases: 8. CDR3 protein: CASSLVSGGGGYEQYF. CDR3 coding DNA: TGTGCCAGCAGCTTAGTCAGCGGCGGGGGGGGGTACGAGCAGTACTTC.

V usage is TRBV2 and J usage is TRBJ2-5, with TRBD1 matching over 8 bases. The CDR3 covers 15 residues. CDR1 SNHLY and CDR2 FYNNEI come from the germline V gene. V dropped 6 bases and J dropped 5; count of bases not matched to a gene: 11. CDR3 sequence reads: CASRADRVGGETQYF. The CDR3 DNA sequence: TGTGCCAGCAGAGCGGACAGGGTCGGGGGTGAGACCCAGTACTTC.

The rearrangement joins TRBV9 to TRBJ2-3; 13 bases match TRBD2. With V trimmed by 4 bases and J by 1 base, 3 bases remained unmatched. Germline lookup yields CDR1 SGDLS and CDR2 YYNGEE. CDR3 length equals 16 residues. For the CDR3, the DNA is TGTGCCAGCAGCCCAGGACTAGCGGGAGGCACAGATACGCAGTATTTT. Translating gives CASSPGLAGGTDTQYF.